This T cell receptor (beta chain) was captured in a study of T cell changes during pregnancy in multiple sclerosis. CDR1 and CDR2 (germline): MDHEN, SYDVKM. V was shortened by 10 bases and J by 0 bases, with 12 bases between the two germline ends. The CDR3 sequence is 14 residues long. The repertoire was sequenced with immunoSEQ multiplex PCR; TCRdb's copy has only in-frame clones and lacks some. The table records 65,000 to 75,000 clones, more than 75% of them present only once. The J gene is TRBJ2-2, the V gene TRBV28; D not certain. Specimen: peripheral blood, collected in the third trimester of pregnancy. The sequence was collected from a female donor in good health, enrolled as a control in a pregnancy study. In nucleotides, the CDR3 is TGTGCCACCCACCTTGACACGAACACCGGGGAGCTGTTTTTT. Amino acid sequence: CATHLDTNTGELFF.